This T cell receptor beta chain was identified during a study of cytomegalovirus exposure and HLA in healthy donors. PCR employed 60 Vbeta and 13 Jbeta primers. The data were produced by immunoSEQ multiplex PCR, yet TCRdb's version contains in-frame clones alone and is incomplete. The repertoire holds about 130,000 clones, with around 83% as singletons. Germline CDR1 reads SGDLS; CDR2 reads YYNGEE. The CDR3 contains 16 residues. V trimming: 0 bases; J trimming: 2 bases; junction bases outside the gene matches: 8. This clone appeared once. Input material: PBMCs. The receptor's source is a girl aged 2 to 10 in good health and CMV-seronegative. This chain links TRBV9 with TRBJ2-7; TRBD2 aligns across 7 bases. The CDR3 here is CASSVVPRGVTYEQYF. CDR3 DNA sequence: TGTGCCAGCAGCGTAGTCCCTCGGGGGGTAACCTACGAGCAGTACTTC.